This TCR beta chain stems from a study of T cell responses to AZD1222 COVID-19 vaccine. This table comes from immunoSEQ multiplex PCR, and its TCRdb copy is limited to in-frame clones, with some not included. This sample has 150,000 or so clones, with 90% found just once. Germline CDR1 SGHRS, CDR2 YFSETQ. The ends were cut back, 5 bases at V and 7 bases at J, with 13 bases in the middle. CDR3 size: 14 residues. Study results and caveats: Among the donors, most were white British and more were female, and clonal diversity was possibly underestimated. Repertoires were sampled only after the peak T cell response.

Concerning this clone itself: The antigen is undetermined.

The material was peripheral blood, obtained 28 days after the second AZD1222 dose. This chain joins TRBV5-1 and TRBJ1-6; maybe TRBD1 (6 bases). The sequence derives from an adult who received the AZD1222 COVID-19 vaccine. The CDR3: CASRDQGGNSPLHF. For the CDR3, the DNA is TGCGCCAGCAGAGACCAAGGGGGGAATTCACCCCTCCACTTT.